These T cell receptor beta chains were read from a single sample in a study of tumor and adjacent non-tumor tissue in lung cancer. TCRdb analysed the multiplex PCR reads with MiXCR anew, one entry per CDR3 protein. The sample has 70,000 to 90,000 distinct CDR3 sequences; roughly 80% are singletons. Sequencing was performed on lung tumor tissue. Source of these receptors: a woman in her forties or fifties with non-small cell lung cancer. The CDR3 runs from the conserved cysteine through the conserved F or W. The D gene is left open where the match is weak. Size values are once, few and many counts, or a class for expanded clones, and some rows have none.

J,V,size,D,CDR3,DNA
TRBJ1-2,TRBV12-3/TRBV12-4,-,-,CASSSGYNYGYTF,TGTGCCAGTAGTTCGGGATATAACTATGGCTACACCTTC
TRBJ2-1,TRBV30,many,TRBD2,CAWSYGLADNEQFF,TGTGCCTGGAGTTACGGACTAGCAGACAATGAGCAGTTCTTC
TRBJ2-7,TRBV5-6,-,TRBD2,CASSFSGLPYEQYF,TGTGCCAGCAGCTTTTCGGGACTACCCTACGAGCAGTACTTC
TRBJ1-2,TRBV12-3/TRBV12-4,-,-,CASTVGRQEFYGYTF,TGTGCCAGCACCGTAGGGAGACAGGAGTTCTATGGCTACACCTTC
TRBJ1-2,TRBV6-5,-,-,CASSYEVNYGYSF,TGTGCCAGTAGTTACGAGGTTAACTATGGCTACAGCTTC
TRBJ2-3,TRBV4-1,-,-,CASSQDGASTQCF,TGCGCCAGCAGCCAAGATGGGGCCTCAACACAGTGTTTT
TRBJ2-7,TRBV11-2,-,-,CASSFGINLWEQYF,TGTGCCAGCAGCTTCGGGATCAATCTGTGGGAGCAGTACTTC
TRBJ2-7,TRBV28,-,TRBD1,CVCSFPWTGSTYGQYF,TGTGTCTGCAGTTTTCCCTGGACAGGCAGCACCTACGGGCAGTACTTC
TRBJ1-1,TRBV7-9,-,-,CTSSRDSWSTEAFF,TGTACCAGTAGCCGGGATAGCTGGAGCACTGAAGCTTTCTTT
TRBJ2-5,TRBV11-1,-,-,CVSSPEQGVETQYF,TGTGTCAGCAGCCCGGAACAGGGCGTGGAGACCCAGTACTTC
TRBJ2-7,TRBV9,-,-,CASSIGSDSGVSYEQYF,TGTGCCAGCAGCATAGGATCAGATAGCGGAGTCTCCTACGAGCAGTACTTC
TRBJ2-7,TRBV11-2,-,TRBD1,CVSSSGTGETEQYF,TGTGTCAGCAGCTCCGGGACAGGGGAGACCGAGCAGTATTTC
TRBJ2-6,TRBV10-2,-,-,CASSSGRGSGANVLTF,TGCGCCAGCAGTTCCGGGAGAGGGTCCGGGGCCAACGTCCTGACTTTC